This T cell receptor (beta chain) was documented in a study of T-cell reconstitution after alpha-beta-depleted transplantation in children (dated by TCRdb to 2016 to 2017). In the study overall: Using TCR repertoire profiling, the study followed T-cell immune reconstitution in a quantitative way in children after TCRalphabeta/CD19-depleted allogeneic hematopoietic cell transplantation.

Measured from the cysteine to the phenylalanine, the CDR3 is 16 residues long. Only the CDR3 DNA stays, 48 bases, in frame from base 1. V is cut back by 7 bases and J by 5 bases, with 12 bases in the junction unmatched. The germline V gene supplies CDR1 ENHRY and CDR2 SYGVKD. Note on this clonotype: Its antigen remains unidentified. No base quality values were provided; no much bigger clone lies one nucleotide off.

Library preparation employed PCR. Sequencing was performed on an Illumina HiSeq 2500. Molecular barcoding was employed in the preparation of TCR libraries, with unique molecular identifiers being used to normalize TCRbeta repertoire quantification. TCRdb reanalyzed the raw reads on its own, using fastp at Q25 for trimming and MiXCR for clone calling, and kept in-frame beta chains. Each CDR3 protein appears once, grouped with its most common genes and DNA. The sample includes some 500,000 distinct CDR3 sequences, with around 16% observed a single time. The top ten constitute roughly 3.3% of the sample.

Here the sequenced sample was PBMCs from the stem cell graft donor, taken from the stem cell graft. The TCR originated in a human donor who donated a stem cell graft to a child with acute lymphoblastic leukemia. The receptor chain draws on TRBV10-3 and TRBJ2-5, with TRBD1 identical over 11 junction bases. The bases read TGTGCCATCAACACTGAGGACAGGGGGCCCGGGGAGACCCAGTACTTC. Its protein product is CAINTEDRGPGETQYF.